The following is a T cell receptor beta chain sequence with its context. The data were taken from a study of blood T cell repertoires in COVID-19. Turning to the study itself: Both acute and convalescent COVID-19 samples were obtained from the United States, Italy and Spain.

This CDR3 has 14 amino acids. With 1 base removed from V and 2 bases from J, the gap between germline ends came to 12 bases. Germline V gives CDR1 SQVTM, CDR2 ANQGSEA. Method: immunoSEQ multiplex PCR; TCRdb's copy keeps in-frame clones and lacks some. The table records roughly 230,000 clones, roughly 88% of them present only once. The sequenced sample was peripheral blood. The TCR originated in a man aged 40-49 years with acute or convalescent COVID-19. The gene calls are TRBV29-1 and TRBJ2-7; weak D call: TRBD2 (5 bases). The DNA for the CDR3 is TGCAGCGTTGAAGGCCTCAACGGGGCCTACGAGCAGTACTTC. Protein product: CSVEGLNGAYEQYF.